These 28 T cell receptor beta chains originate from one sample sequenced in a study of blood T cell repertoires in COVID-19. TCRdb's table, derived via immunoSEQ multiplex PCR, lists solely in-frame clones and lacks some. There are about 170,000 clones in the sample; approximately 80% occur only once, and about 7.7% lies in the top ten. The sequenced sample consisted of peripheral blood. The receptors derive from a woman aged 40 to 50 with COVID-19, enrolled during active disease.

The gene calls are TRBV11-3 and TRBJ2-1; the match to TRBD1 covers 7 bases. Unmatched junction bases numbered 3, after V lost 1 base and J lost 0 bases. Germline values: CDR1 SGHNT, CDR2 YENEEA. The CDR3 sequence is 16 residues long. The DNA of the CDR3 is TGTGCCAGCAGCTTAGGGGCAGGGGGCTCCTACAATGAGCAGTTCTTC. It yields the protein CASSLGAGGSYNEQFF.

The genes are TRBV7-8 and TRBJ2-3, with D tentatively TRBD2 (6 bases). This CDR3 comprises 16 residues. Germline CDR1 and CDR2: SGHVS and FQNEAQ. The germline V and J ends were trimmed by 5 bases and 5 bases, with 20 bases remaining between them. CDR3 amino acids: CASSPLGGSGGDTQYF. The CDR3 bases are TGTGCCAGCAGCCCACTGGGTGGTAGCGGCGGAGATACGCAGTATTTT.

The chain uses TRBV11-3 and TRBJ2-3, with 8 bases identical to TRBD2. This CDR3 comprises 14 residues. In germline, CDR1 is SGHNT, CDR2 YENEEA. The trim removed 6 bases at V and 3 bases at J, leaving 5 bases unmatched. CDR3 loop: CASSKGLDTDTQYF. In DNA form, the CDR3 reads TGTGCCAGCAGTAAGGGACTAGATACAGATACGCAGTATTTT.

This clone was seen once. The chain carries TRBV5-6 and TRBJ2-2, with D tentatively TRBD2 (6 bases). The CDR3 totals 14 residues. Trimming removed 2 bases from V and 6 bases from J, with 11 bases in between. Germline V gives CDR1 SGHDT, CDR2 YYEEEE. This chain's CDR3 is CASSFPGRPGELFF. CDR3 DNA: TGTGCCAGCAGCTTCCCAGGGAGGCCCGGGGAGCTGTTTTTT.

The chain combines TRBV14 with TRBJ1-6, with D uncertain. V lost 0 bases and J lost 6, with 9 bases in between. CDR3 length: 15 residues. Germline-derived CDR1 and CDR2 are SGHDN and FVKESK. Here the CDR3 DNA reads TGTGCCAGCAGCCAAGATGAGGGATTTAATTCACCCCTCCACTTT. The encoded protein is CASSQDEGFNSPLHF.

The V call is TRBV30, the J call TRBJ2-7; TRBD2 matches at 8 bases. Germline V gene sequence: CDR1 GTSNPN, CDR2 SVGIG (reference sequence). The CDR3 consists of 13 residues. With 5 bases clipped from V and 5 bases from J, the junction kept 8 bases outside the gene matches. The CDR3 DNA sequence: TGTGCCTGGGCCTCTAGCGGGTGGAACGAGCAGTACTTC. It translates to CAWASSGWNEQYF.

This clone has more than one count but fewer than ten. CDR3 nucleotides: TGTGCCAGTAGTATAGGATTGGCTGCAGGGGGCGACTATGGCTACACCTTC. Translation gives CASSIGLAAGGDYGYTF. V is TRBV19 and J is TRBJ1-2, with 8 bases identical to TRBD1. The V and J ends lost 1 base and 3 bases, in that order; junction bases with no gene match: 10. The length of the CDR3 is 17 residues. CDR1 LNHDA and CDR2 SQIVND come from the germline V gene (reference sequence).

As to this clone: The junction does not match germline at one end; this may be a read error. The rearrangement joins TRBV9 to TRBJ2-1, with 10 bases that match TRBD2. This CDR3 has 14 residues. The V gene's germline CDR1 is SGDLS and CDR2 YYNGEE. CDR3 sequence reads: CASSVDQAGGPEVF. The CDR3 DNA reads TGTGCCAGCAGCGTAGATCAAGCGGGAGGGCCGGAAGTCTTC.

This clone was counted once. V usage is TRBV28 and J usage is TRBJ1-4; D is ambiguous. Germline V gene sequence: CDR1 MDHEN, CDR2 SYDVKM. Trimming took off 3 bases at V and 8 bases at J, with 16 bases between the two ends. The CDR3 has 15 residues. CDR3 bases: TGTGCCAGCAGTTTTATGGCCGGGTCCGGGGAAAAACTGTTTTTT. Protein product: CASSFMAGSGEKLFF.

The CDR3 is CASSESRLGNEKLFF. CDR3 bases: TGCGCCAGCAGTGAAAGCAGACTAGGCAATGAAAAACTGTTTTTT. V usage is TRBV10-2 and J usage is TRBJ1-4; D remains ambiguous. The CDR3 sequence is 15 residues long. From germline, CDR1 is WSHSY and CDR2 SAAADI. Trimming shortened V by 3 bases and J by 5 bases, and 13 bases separated the two germline ends.

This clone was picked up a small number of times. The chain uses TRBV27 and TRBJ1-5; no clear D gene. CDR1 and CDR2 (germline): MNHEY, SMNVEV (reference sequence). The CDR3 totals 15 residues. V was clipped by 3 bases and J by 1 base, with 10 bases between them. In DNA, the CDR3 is TGTGCCAGCAGTTTGGGCAGCTTCAGCAATCAGCCCCAGCATTTT. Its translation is CASSLGSFSNQPQHF.

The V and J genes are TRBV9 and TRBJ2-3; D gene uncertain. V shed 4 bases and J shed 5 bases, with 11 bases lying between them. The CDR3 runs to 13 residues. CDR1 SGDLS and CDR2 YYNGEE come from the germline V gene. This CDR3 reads CASSLSPGDTQYF. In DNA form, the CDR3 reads TGTGCCAGCAGCCTCTCTCCCGGAGATACGCAGTATTTT.

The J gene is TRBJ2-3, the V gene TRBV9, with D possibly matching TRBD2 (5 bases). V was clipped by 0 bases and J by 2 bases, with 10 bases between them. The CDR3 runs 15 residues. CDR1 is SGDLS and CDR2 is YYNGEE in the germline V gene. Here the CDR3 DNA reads TGTGCCAGCAGCGTAGTCGAGGGATCCACAGATACGCAGTATTTT. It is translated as CASSVVEGSTDTQYF.

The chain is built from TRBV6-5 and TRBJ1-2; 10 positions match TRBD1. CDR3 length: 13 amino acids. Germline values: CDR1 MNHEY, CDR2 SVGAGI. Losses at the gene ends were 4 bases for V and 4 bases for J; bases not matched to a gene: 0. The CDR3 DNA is TGTGCCAGCAGTTGGACAGGGGGCTATGGCTACACCTTC. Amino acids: CASSWTGGYGYTF.

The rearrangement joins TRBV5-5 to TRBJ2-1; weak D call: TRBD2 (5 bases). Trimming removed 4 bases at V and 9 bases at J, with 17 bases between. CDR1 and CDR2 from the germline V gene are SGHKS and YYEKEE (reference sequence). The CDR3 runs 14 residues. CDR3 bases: TGTGCCAGCAGCATTTCCGAGGGTATTCGTGAGCAGTTCTTC. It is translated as CASSISEGIREQFF. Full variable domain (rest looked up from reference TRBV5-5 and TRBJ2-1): DAGVTQSPTHLIKTRGQQVTLRCSPISGHKSVSWYQQVLGQGPQFIFQYYEKEERGRGNFPDRFSARQFPNYSSELNVNALLLGDSALYLCASSISEGIREQFFGPGTRLTVL.

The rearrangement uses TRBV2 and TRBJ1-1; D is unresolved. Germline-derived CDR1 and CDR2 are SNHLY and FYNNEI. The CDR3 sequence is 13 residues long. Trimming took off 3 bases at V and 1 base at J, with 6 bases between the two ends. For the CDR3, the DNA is TGTGCCAGCAGTGATGACTCGAACACTGAAGCTTTCTTT. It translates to CASSDDSNTEAFF.

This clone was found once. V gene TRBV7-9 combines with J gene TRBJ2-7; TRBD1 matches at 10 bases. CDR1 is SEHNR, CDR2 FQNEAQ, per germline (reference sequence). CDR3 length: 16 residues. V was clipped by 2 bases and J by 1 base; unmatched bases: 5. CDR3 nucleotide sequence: TGTGCCAGCAGCTTAAGGGGGACAGGGGATTCCTACGAGCAGTACTTC. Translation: CASSLRGTGDSYEQYF.

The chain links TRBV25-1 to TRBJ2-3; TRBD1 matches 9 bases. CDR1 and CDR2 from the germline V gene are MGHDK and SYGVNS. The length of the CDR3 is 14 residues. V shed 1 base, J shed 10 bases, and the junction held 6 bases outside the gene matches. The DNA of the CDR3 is TGTGCCAGCAGTGAATTGGGACAGGGCAAAGCGCAGTATTTT. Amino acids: CASSELGQGKAQYF.

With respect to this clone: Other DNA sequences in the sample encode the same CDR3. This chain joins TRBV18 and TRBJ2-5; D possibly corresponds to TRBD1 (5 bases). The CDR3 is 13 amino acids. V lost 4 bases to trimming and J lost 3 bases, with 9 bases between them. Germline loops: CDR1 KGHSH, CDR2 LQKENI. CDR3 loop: CASSQGSEETQYF. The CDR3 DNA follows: TGTGCCAGCTCACAGGGGTCCGAAGAGACCCAGTACTTC.

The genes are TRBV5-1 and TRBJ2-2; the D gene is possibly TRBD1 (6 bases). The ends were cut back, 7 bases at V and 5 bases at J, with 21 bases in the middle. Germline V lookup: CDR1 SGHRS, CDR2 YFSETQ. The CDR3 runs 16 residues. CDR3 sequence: CASQQGPTGTTGELFF. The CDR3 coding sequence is TGCGCCAGCCAACAAGGGCCTACAGGGACGACCGGGGAGCTGTTTTTT. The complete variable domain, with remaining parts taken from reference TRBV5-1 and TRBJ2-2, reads KAGVTQTPRYLIKTRGQQVTLSCSPISGHRSVSWYQQTPGQGLQFLFEYFSETQRNKGNFPGRFSGRQFSNSRSEMNVSTLELGDSALYLCASQQGPTGTTGELFFGEGSRLTVL.

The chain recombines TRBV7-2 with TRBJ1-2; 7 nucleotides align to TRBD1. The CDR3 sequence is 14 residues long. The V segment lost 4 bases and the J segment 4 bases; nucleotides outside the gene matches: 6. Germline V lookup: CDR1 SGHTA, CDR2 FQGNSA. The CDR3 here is CASSSDRPPYGYTF. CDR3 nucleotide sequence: TGTGCCAGCAGCTCGGACAGGCCCCCCTATGGCTACACCTTC.

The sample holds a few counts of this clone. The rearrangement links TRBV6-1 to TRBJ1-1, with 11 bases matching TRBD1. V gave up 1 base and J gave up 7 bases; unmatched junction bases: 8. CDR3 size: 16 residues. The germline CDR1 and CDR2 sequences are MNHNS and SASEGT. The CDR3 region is CASSEGGGTGGNEAFF. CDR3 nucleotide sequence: TGTGCCAGCAGTGAAGGGGGAGGGACAGGGGGTAATGAAGCTTTCTTT.

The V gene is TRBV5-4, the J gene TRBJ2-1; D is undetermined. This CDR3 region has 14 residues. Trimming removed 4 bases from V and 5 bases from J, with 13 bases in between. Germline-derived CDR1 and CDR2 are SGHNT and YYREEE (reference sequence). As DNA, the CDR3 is TGTGCCAGCAGCGATGGAGTCGGAGACAATGAGCAGTTCTTC. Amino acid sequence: CASSDGVGDNEQFF.

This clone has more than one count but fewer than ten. CDR3 amino acids: CASSLAVGETQYF. CDR3 nucleotides: TGTGCCAGCTCCCTAGCGGTAGGAGAGACCCAGTACTTC. The genes are TRBV3-1 (or the pseudogene TRBV3-2) and TRBJ2-5; 7 bases fit TRBD2. This CDR3 region has 13 residues. V was pared by 8 bases and J by 4 bases, with 7 bases of the junction left unmatched. CDR1 and CDR2 from the germline V gene are LGHDT and YNNKEL (reference sequence).

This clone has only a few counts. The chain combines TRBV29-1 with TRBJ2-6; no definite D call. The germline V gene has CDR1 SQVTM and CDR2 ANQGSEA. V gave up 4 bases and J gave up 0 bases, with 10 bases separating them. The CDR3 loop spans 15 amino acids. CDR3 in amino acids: CSVVEQTSGANVLTF. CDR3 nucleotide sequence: TGCAGCGTTGTAGAACAGACCTCTGGGGCCAACGTCCTGACTTTC.

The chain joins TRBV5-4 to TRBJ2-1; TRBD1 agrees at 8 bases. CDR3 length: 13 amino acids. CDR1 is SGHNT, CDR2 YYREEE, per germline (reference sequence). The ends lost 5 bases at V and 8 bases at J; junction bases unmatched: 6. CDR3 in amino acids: CASRPGTGYEQFF. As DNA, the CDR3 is TGTGCCAGCAGACCCGGGACAGGTTATGAGCAGTTCTTC.

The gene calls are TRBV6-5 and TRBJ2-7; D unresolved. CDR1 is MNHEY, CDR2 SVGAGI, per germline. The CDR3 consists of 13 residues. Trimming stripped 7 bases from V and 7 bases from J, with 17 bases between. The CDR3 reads CASIFPGSEEQYV. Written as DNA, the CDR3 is TGTGCCAGCATTTTCCCCGGGTCGGAGGAGCAGTACGTC.

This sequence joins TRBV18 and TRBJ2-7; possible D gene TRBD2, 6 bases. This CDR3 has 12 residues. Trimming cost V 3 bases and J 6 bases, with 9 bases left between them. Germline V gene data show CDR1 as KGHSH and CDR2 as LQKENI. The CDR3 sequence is CASSPQGGEQYV. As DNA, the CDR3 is TGTGCCAGCTCACCGCAGGGAGGCGAGCAGTACGTC.